This paragraph reports one T cell receptor (beta chain). What it recognizes is unknown. Each CDR3 protein is one row after TCRdb ran MiXCR on the reads. The data show approximately 910,000 distinct CDR3 sequences, less than 35% seen once. This record belongs to a study of T cell repertoires in cytomegalovirus infection. The trim removed 2 bases at V and 4 bases at J, leaving 5 bases unmatched. CDR1 is DFQATT and CDR2 is SNEGSKA in the germline V gene (reference sequence). The CDR3 extends over 15 amino acids. The chain uses TRBV20-1 and TRBJ2-1, with 10 nucleotides matching TRBD2. This receptor was taken from a human donor in good health (CMV status not recorded). Some clones in this sample may be carry-over from other donors' samples. The sequenced sample was cultured CD8+ T cells from PBMCs, obtained from culture after CMV antigen stimulation. This chain's CDR3 is CSARPSGGGYNEQFF. The CDR3 region has the DNA TGCAGTGCTAGACCTAGCGGGGGCGGGTACAATGAGCAGTTCTTC.